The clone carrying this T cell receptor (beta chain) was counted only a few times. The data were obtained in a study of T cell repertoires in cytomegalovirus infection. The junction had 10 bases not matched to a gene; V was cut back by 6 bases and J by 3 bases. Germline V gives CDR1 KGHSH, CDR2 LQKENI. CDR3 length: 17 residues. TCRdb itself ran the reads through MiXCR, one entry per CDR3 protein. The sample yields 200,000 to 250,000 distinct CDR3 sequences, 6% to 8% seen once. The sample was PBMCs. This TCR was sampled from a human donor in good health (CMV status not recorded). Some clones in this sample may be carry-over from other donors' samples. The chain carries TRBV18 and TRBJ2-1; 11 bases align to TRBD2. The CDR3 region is CASSPRLAGKGYNEQFF. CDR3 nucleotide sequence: TGTGCCAGCTCCCCTAGACTAGCGGGGAAAGGCTACAATGAGCAGTTCTTC.